These T cell receptor beta chains were read from a single sample in a study of CD8 T cells in ankylosing spondylitis. TCRdb ran MiXCR on the 5' RACE reads and lists one entry per CDR3 protein. The sample lists about 400,000 distinct CDR3 sequences; under 25% were seen once. Sequencing was carried out using blood, either unsorted or a sorted T cell fraction (not recorded which). These receptors all come from a male donor with ankylosing spondylitis. The CDR3 runs from the conserved cysteine through the conserved F or W. Rows give clone size only sometimes, using once, few, many, or a class for an expanded clone.

v_call clone_size cdr3_aa
TRBV7-2 few CASSFGFVTEAFF
TRBV29-1 many CSVAGIFNEQYF
TRBV27 many CASSSDLGANVLTF
TRBV12-3/TRBV12-4 - CASKGLVRGHEQYF
TRBV12-3/TRBV12-4 - CASSSWTSGPNEQFF
TRBV9 few CASSPRTSGRSTDTQYF
TRBV19 - CASSITGTGGNEQYF
TRBV20-1 - CSATGTGFSEQYF
TRBV11-3 - CASSSGVSVTGELFF
TRBV7-3 few CASSLDRTNYGYTF
TRBV27 once CASSLSFRETQYF